This T cell receptor (beta chain) was captured in a study of T cell repertoires in cytomegalovirus infection (dated by TCRdb to between 2019 and 2020). Context from the whole study: Donor HLA type was relevant to the analysis, as public TCR beta signatures indicated carriage of CMV infection together with the matching HLA type. Beyond this particular receptor, the publication reports: Cumulative frequency of public TCR beta family members discriminated carriers of CMV infection plus the relevant HLA type in this cohort and an independent 352-donor cohort. The ex vivo response was dominated by HLA-C-restricted CMV-specific TCR beta clonotypes, which also provided the single most frequent clonotype in two of eight donors.

For sequencing, an Illumina HiSeq 1500 was employed. The raw public reads went through TCRdb reprocessing: fastp at Q25, MiXCR clone calling, in-frame beta chains kept. One record per CDR3 amino acid sequence lists the most common genes and DNA. The sample table lists about 60,000 distinct CDR3 sequences, 33% of them with a count of one. Around 70% of the sample belongs to the ten largest clones. Many counts were recorded for this clonotype. Its antigen specificity is not known. No much larger clone exists at a distance of one base, and base qualities are not known. The V end loses 7 bases and the J end loses 1 base, and a stretch of 20 bases separates them. The germline V gene supplies CDR1 MNHNS and CDR2 SASEGT. The cysteine opens and the phenylalanine closes a CDR3 of 17 amino acids. Just the 51-base CDR3 DNA is kept, in frame starting at base 1.

The rearrangement joined TRBV6-1 to TRBJ1-3, with a weak D call of TRBD1 (5 bases match). The receptor's source is a human donor in good health (CMV status not recorded). Some clones in this sample may be carry-over from other donors' samples. The sequencing input was PBMCs, sequenced either directly or after in vitro stimulation (not recorded which). The DNA sequence is as follows: TGTGCCAGCACCCGAACCTGGCGGGGCGCGTCTGGAAACACCATATATTTT. Translation gives CASTRTWRGASGNTIYF.